The clone carrying this T cell receptor (beta chain) was seen only a few times. Its antigen is not identified. TCRdb reprocessed the reads via MiXCR and lists one record per CDR3 protein. The data show tens of thousands of distinct CDR3 sequences, about 18% seen once. The CDR3 extends over 13 amino acids. Trimming cost V 1 base and J 6 bases, with 10 bases left between them. Germline lookup yields CDR1 LNHDA and CDR2 SQIVND (reference sequence). This sample stems from a study of T cell repertoires in cytomegalovirus infection. As for the study in general: Shared public TCR beta signatures pointed to both CMV infection and a matching HLA type. Regarding the study as a whole: HLA-C-restricted CMV-specific TCR beta clonotypes were dominant in the ex vivo response.

The source is a human donor in good health (CMV status not recorded). Some clones in this sample may be carry-over from other donors' samples. The sequenced sample was CD8+ T cells from cultured PBMCs, obtained from culture after CMV antigen stimulation. V usage is TRBV19 and J usage is TRBJ2-7, with D uncertain. The CDR3 loop reads CASSIGGRREQYF. CDR3 coding DNA: TGTGCCAGTAGTATAGGTGGCCGGCGCGAGCAGTACTTC. Using reference TRBV19 and TRBJ2-7 for the parts outside the CDR3, the full variable domain is DGGITQSPKYLFRKEGQNVTLSCEQNLNHDAMYWYRQDPGQGLRLIYYSQIVNDFQKGDIAEGYSVSREKKESFPLTVTSAQKNPTAFYLCASSIGGRREQYFGPGTRLTVT.